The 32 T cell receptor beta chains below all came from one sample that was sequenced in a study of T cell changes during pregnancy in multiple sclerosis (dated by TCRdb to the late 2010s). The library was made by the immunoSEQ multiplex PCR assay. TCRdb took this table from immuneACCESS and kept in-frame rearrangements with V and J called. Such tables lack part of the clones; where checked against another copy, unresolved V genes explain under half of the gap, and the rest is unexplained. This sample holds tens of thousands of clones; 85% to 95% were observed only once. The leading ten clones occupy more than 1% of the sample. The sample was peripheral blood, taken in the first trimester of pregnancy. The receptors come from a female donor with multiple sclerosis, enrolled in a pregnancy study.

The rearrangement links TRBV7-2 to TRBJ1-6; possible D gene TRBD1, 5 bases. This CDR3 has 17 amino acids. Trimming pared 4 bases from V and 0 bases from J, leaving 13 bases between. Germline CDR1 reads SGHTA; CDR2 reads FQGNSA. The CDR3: CASSYFGGSSYNSPLHF. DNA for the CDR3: TGTGCCAGCAGCTATTTCGGGGGAAGCTCCTATAATTCACCCCTCCACTTT.

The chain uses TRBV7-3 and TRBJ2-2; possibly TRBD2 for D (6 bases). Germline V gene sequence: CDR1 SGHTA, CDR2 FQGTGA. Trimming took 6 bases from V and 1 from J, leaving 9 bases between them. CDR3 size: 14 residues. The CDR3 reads CASSFSGNTGELFF. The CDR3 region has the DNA TGTGCCAGCAGTTTTAGCGGGAACACCGGGGAGCTGTTTTTT.

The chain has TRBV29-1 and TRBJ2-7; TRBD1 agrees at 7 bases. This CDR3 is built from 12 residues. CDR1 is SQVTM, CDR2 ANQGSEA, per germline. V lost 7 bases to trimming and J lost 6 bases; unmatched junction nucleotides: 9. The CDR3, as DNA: TGCAGCGCTGCCTCGAGGGGGCCCGAGCAGTACTTC. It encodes CSAASRGPEQYF.

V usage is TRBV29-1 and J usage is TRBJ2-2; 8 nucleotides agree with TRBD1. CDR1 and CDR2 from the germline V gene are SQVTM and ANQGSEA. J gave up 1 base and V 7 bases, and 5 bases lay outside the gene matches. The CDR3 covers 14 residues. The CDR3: CSAGGQENTGELFF. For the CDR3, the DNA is TGCAGCGCTGGGGGACAGGAGAACACCGGGGAGCTGTTTTTT.

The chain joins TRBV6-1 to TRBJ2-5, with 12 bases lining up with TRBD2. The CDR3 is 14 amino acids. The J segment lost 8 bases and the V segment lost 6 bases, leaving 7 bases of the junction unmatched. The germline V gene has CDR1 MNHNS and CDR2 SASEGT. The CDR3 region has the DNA TGTGCCAGCAGAACCGGGACTAGCGGGTCCACCCAGTACTTC. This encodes CASRTGTSGSTQYF.

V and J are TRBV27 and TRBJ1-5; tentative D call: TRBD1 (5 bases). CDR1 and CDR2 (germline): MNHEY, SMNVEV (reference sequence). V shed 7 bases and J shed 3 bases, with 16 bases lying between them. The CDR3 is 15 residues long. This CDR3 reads CASTPRGRINQPQHF. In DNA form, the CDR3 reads TGTGCCAGCACCCCCCGGGGGAGAATCAATCAGCCCCAGCATTTT.

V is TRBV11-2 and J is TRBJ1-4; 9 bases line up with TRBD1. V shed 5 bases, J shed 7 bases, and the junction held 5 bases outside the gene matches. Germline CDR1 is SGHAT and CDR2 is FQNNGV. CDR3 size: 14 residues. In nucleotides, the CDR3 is TGTGCCAGCAGCAATACAGGGGGCCTTGAAAAACTGTTTTTT. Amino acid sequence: CASSNTGGLEKLFF.

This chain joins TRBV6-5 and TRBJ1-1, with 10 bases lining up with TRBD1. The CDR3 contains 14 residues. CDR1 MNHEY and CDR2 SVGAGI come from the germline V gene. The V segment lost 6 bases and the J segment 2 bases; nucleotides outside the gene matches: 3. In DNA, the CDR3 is TGTGCCAGCAGGGGGACAGGGGTAAACACTGAAGCTTTCTTT. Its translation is CASRGTGVNTEAFF.

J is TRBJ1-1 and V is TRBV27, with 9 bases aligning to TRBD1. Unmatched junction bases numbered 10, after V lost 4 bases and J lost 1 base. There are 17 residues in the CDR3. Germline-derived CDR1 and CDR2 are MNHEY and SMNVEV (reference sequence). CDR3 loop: CASSSRGQGWANTEAFF. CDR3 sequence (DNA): TGTGCCAGCAGTTCTCGGGGACAGGGCTGGGCGAACACTGAAGCTTTCTTT.

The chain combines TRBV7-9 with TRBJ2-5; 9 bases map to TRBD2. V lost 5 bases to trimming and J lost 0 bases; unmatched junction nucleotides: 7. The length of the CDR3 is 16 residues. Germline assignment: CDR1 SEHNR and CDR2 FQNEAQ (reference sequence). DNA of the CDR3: TGTGCCAGCAGCGCCCGACTAGCGGCCGACCAAGAGACCCAGTACTTC. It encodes CASSARLAADQETQYF.

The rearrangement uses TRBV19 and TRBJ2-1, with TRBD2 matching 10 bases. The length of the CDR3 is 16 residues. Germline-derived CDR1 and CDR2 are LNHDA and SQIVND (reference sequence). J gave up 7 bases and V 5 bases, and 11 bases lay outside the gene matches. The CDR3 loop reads CASSDIAGGPRNEQFF. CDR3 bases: TGTGCCAGTAGTGATATAGCGGGAGGACCGAGGAATGAGCAGTTCTTC.

The CDR3 coding sequence is TGTGCCTGGAAACCTAATAGCAATCAGCCCCAGCATTTT. This codes for CAWKPNSNQPQHF. The gene calls are TRBV30 and TRBJ1-5; no reliable D call. The germline CDR1 and CDR2 sequences are GTSNPN and SVGIG (reference sequence). Between the trimmed V and J ends, which lost 4 bases and 0 bases, there was a span of 7 bases. This CDR3 has 13 residues. Together with reference TRBV30 and TRBJ1-5, the CDR3 gives the full variable domain: SQTIHQWPATLVQPVGSPLSLECTVEGTSNPNLYWYRQAAGRGLQLLFYSVGIGQISSEVPQNLSASRPQDRQFILSSKKLLLSDSGFYLCAWKPNSNQPQHFGDGTRLSIL.

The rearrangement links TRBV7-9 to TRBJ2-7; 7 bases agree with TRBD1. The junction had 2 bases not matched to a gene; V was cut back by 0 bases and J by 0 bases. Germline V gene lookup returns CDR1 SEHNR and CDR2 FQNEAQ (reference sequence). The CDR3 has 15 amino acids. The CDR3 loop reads CASSLAGTVSYEQYF. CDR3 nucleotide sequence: TGTGCCAGCAGCTTAGCGGGGACAGTCTCCTACGAGCAGTACTTC.

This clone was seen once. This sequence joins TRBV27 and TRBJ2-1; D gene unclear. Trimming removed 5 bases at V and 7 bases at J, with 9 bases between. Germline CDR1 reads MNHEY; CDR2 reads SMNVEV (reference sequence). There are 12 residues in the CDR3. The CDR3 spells CASSLYGNEQFF. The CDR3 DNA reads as TGTGCCAGCAGTCTCTACGGGAATGAGCAGTTCTTC.

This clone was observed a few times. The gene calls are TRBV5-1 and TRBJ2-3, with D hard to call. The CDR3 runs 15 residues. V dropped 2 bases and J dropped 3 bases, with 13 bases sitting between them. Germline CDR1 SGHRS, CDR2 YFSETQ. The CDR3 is CASSFLPLATDTQYF. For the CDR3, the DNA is TGCGCCAGCAGCTTTCTCCCCTTAGCTACAGATACGCAGTATTTT.

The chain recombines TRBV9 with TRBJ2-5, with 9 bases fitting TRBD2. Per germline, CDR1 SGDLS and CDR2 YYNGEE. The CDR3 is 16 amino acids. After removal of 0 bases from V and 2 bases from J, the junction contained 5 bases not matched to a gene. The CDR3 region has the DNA TGTGCCAGCAGCGTAGACGGCGGGAGGGCACAAGAGACCCAGTACTTC. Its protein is CASSVDGGRAQETQYF.

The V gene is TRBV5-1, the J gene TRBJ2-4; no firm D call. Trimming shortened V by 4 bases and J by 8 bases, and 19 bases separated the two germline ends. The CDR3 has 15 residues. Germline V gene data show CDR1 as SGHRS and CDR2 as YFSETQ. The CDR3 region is CASSNVDPSADIQYF. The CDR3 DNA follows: TGCGCCAGCAGCAATGTAGACCCGTCGGCGGACATTCAGTACTTC.

CDR3 coding DNA: TGTGCCAGCAGTGAGGAGAGGCTAGTCACAGATACGCAGTATTTT. Translation gives CASSEERLVTDTQYF. The V gene is TRBV2, the J gene TRBJ2-3; D not certain. Germline values: CDR1 SNHLY, CDR2 FYNNEI. V shed 3 bases and J shed 2 bases, with 12 bases lying between them. CDR3 length equals 15 residues.

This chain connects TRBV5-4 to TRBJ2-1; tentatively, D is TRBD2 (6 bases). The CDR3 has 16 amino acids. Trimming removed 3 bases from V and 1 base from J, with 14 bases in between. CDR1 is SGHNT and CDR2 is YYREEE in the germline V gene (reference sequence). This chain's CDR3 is CASSSETRHSYNEQFF. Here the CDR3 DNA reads TGTGCCAGCAGCTCTGAGACTAGACATTCCTACAATGAGCAGTTCTTC.

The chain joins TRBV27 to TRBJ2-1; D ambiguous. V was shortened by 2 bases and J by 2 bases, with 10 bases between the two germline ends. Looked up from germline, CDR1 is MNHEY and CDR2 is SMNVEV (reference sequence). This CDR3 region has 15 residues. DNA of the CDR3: TGTGCCAGCAGTTTAACCAGCGAACCCTACAATGAGCAGTTCTTC. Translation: CASSLTSEPYNEQFF.

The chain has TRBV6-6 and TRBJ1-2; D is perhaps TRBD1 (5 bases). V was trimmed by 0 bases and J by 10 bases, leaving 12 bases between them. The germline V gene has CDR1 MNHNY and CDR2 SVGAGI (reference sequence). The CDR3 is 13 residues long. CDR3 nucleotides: TGTGCCAGCAGTTACTCGACAGATCTTACCTACACCTTC. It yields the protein CASSYSTDLTYTF.

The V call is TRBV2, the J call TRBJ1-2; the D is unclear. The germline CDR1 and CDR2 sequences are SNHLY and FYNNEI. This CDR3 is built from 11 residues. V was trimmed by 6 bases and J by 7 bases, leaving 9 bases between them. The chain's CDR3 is CASRGRSGYTF. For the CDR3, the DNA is TGTGCCAGCAGGGGTCGGAGTGGCTACACCTTC. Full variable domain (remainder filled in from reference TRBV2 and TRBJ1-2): EPEVTQTPSHQVTQMGQEVILRCVPISNHLYFYWYRQILGQKVEFLVSFYNNEISEKSEIFDDQFSVERPDGSNFTLKIRSTKLEDSAMYFCASRGRSGYTFGSGTRLTVV.

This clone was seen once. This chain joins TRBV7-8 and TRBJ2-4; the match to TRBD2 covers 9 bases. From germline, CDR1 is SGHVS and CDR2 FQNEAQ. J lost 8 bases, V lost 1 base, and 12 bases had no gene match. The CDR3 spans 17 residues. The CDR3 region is CASSLVGREGRGYIQYF. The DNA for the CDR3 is TGTGCCAGCAGCTTAGTCGGGCGGGAGGGCCGTGGGTACATTCAGTACTTC.

The CDR3 sequence is CATSTLDSATNEKLFF. Here the CDR3 DNA reads TGTGCCACCAGCACCCTGGACAGTGCAACTAATGAAAAACTGTTTTTT. The chain recombines TRBV15 with TRBJ1-4; D is possibly TRBD1 (6 bases). This CDR3 comprises 16 residues. Germline V CDR1 and CDR2: LNHNV, YYDKDF (reference sequence). Trimming removed 4 bases from V and 0 bases from J, with 12 bases in between.

The DNA for the CDR3 is TGTGCCAGTAGTTTCCTAGACAGATCCTACGAGCAGTACTTC. It specifies CASSFLDRSYEQYF. This chain connects TRBV19 to TRBJ2-7, with D perhaps TRBD1 (5 bases). This CDR3 is 14 amino acids long. Trimming removed 5 bases from V and 1 base from J, with 12 bases in between. Germline assignment: CDR1 LNHDA and CDR2 SQIVND (reference sequence).

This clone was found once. CDR3 residues: CAIGGTPRSADTQYF. In DNA form, the CDR3 reads TGTGCCATTGGAGGGACCCCGAGGTCCGCAGATACGCAGTATTTT. The chain has TRBV10-3 and TRBJ2-3; D is perhaps TRBD2 (6 bases). With 9 bases removed from V and 4 bases from J, the gap between germline ends came to 20 bases. Germline V gene sequence: CDR1 ENHRY, CDR2 SYGVKD. CDR3 length equals 15 residues.

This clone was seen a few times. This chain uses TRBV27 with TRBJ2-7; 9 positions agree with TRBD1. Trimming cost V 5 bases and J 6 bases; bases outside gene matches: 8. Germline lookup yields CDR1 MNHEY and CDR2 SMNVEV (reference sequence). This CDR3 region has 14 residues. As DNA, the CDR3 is TGTGCCAGCAGTCTCTCCGGGACAGGGACCGAGCAGTACTTC. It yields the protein CASSLSGTGTEQYF.

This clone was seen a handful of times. CDR3 sequence reads: CASSYGGGEFF. In DNA form, the CDR3 reads TGTGCCAGCAGTTACGGGGGGGGAGAGTTCTTC. The V gene is TRBV6-5, the J gene TRBJ2-1; 7 nucleotides agree with TRBD2. The CDR3 has 11 amino acids. V trimming: 2 bases; J trimming: 14 bases; junction bases outside the gene matches: 3. Germline V gene sequence: CDR1 MNHEY, CDR2 SVGAGI.

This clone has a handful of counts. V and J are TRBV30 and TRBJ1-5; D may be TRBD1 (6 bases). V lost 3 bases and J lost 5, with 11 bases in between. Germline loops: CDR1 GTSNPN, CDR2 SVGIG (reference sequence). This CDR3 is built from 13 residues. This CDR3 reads CAWSPDSDQPQHF. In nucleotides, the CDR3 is TGTGCCTGGAGCCCGGACAGTGATCAGCCCCAGCATTTT.

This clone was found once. CDR3 protein: CASSERRGTYEQYF. As DNA, the CDR3 is TGTGCCAGCAGTGAACGGCGCGGTACCTACGAGCAGTACTTC. The rearrangement uses TRBV2 and TRBJ2-7; no definite D call. Germline assignment: CDR1 SNHLY and CDR2 FYNNEI. V was clipped by 2 bases and J by 2 bases, with 10 bases between them. This CDR3 has 14 residues.

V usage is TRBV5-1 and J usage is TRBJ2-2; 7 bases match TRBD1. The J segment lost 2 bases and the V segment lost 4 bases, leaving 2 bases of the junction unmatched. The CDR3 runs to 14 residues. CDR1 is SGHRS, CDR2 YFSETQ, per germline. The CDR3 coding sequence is TGCGCCAGCAGCCGGGACAGCAACACCGGGGAGCTGTTTTTT. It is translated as CASSRDSNTGELFF.

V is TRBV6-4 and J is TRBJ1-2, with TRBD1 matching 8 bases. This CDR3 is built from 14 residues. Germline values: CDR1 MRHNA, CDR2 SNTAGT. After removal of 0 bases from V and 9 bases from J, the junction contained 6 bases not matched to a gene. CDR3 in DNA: TGTGCCAGCAGTGACTCGTACAGGGGGGAGAGCTACACCTTC. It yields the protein CASSDSYRGESYTF.